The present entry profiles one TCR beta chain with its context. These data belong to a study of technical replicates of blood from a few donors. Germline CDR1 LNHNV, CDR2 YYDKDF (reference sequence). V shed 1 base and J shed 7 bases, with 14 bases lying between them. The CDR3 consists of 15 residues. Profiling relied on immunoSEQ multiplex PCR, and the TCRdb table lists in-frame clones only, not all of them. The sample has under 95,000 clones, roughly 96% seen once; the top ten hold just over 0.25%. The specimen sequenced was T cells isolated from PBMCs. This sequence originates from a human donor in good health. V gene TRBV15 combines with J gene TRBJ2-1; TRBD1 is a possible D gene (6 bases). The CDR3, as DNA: TGTGCCACCAGCAGAGGAGGGACAATGAGGAATGAGCAGTTCTTC. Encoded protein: CATSRGGTMRNEQFF.